The 14 T cell receptor beta chains reported below all come from one sample, sequenced in a study of CD8 T cells in ankylosing spondylitis. TCRdb re-called the 5' RACE reads through MiXCR, storing one row per CDR3 protein. The sample includes about 42,000 distinct CDR3 sequences, 4% of them seen just once. Sequencing was performed on blood, either unsorted or a sorted T cell fraction (not recorded which). These receptors were obtained from a female donor with ankylosing spondylitis or in good health (not recorded which).

This clonotype was counted ten times or more. J is TRBJ2-5 and V is TRBV9, with 10 positions matching TRBD2. The CDR3 has 16 amino acids. Germline-derived CDR1 and CDR2 are SGDLS and YYNGEE. V trimming: 0 bases; J trimming: 2 bases; junction bases outside the gene matches: 4. Written as DNA, the CDR3 is TGTGCCAGCAGCGTAGATCCAGCGGGGGGGCAAGAGACCCAGTACTTC. Residues: CASSVDPAGGQETQYF.

This clonotype was counted between two and nine times. This sequence joins TRBV9 and TRBJ2-2; 9 nucleotides line up with TRBD2. The CDR3 consists of 16 residues. Trimming at V came to 3 bases and at J to 5 bases, leaving 8 bases not matched to a gene. Germline CDR1 reads SGDLS; CDR2 reads YYNGEE. This chain's CDR3 is CASSALAGRGTGELFF. CDR3 DNA: TGTGCCAGCAGCGCCCTAGCGGGGAGAGGGACCGGGGAGCTGTTTTTT. The full variable domain, in which reference TRBV9 and TRBJ2-2 provide the parts outside the CDR3, is DSGVTQTPKHLITATGQRVTLRCSPRSGDLSVYWYQQSLDQGLQFLIQYYNGEERAKGNILERFSAQQFPDLHSELNLSSLELGDSALYFCASSALAGRGTGELFFGEGSRLTVL.

In this sample, this clonotype turned up many times. The chain recombines TRBV9 with TRBJ1-4, with D possibly TRBD1 on 6 matching bases. The CDR3 runs 15 residues. Trimming took off 2 bases at V and 1 base at J, with 9 bases between the two ends. The germline V gene encodes CDR1 SGDLS and CDR2 YYNGEE. The CDR3 nucleotides are TGTGCCAGCAGCGTGTCAGGGGTAACTAATGAAAAACTGTTTTTT. It encodes CASSVSGVTNEKLFF.

This clonotype was seen ten or more times. The chain is built from TRBV9 and TRBJ1-4; D not resolved. V dropped 0 bases and J dropped 10 bases, with 10 bases sitting between them. The germline V gene has CDR1 SGDLS and CDR2 YYNGEE. The CDR3 extends over 13 amino acids. CDR3 protein: CASSVGVGGKLFF. The DNA of the CDR3 is TGTGCCAGCAGCGTAGGAGTAGGAGGAAAACTGTTTTTT.

The chain couples TRBV9 to TRBJ2-5; tentative D call: TRBD2 (6 bases). V gave up 2 bases and J gave up 2 bases, with 10 bases separating them. Germline CDR1 and CDR2: SGDLS and YYNGEE. The CDR3 extends over 14 amino acids. For the CDR3, the DNA is TGTGCCAGCAGCGTTACCGCGGGACAAGAGACCCAGTACTTC. It translates to CASSVTAGQETQYF.

This clonotype was recorded many times. The CDR3 region has the DNA TGTGCCAGCTCCGGTTACTTCCCAGATACGCAGTATTTT. It yields the protein CASSGYFPDTQYF. V is TRBV9 and J is TRBJ2-3; D unresolved. The CDR3 contains 13 residues. Germline values: CDR1 SGDLS, CDR2 YYNGEE. V was cut by 7 bases and J by 4 bases, with 13 bases left in between.

This clonotype was picked up many times. The V call is TRBV9, the J call TRBJ2-3, with a weak D call TRBD1 (5 bases). The V and J ends lost 1 base and 1 base respectively, with 10 bases between them. The CDR3 sequence is 15 residues long. The germline V gene has CDR1 SGDLS and CDR2 YYNGEE. This CDR3 reads CASSVSRDGTDTQYF. DNA for the CDR3: TGTGCCAGCAGCGTATCCAGGGATGGCACAGATACGCAGTATTTT.

This clonotype appeared many times. The chain has TRBV9 and TRBJ1-6; unclear D gene. Per the germline V gene, CDR1 is SGDLS and CDR2 is YYNGEE. The CDR3 is 14 amino acids. V was trimmed by 5 bases and J by 7 bases, leaving 13 bases between them. CDR3 nucleotide sequence: TGTGCCAGCAGGGCCGCGGGTATCAATTCACCCCTCCACTTT. Translated, it gives CASRAAGINSPLHF.

Relative to its sample, this clonotype is medium-sized. The gene calls are TRBV9 and TRBJ1-5; D is undetermined. Germline loops: CDR1 SGDLS, CDR2 YYNGEE. V lost 3 bases and J 4 bases, leaving 11 bases between the germline ends. The CDR3 loop spans 14 amino acids. CDR3 sequence reads: CASSETGRNQPQHF. The CDR3, as DNA: TGTGCCAGCAGCGAGACGGGTCGAAATCAGCCCCAGCATTTT.

This clonotype was observed at least ten times. The gene calls are TRBV9 and TRBJ2-7, with D possibly called TRBD1 or TRBD2 (5 bases each). The CDR3 has 15 residues. With 5 bases removed from V and 6 bases from J, the gap between germline ends came to 21 bases. Germline V gene data show CDR1 as SGDLS and CDR2 as YYNGEE. In DNA, the CDR3 is TGTGCCAGCAGTGGGGCGGGCTTACCGGGTACCGAGCAGTACTTC. Its protein is CASSGAGLPGTEQYF.

The gene calls are TRBV9 and TRBJ1-2; the D gene is possibly TRBD1 (5 bases). V dropped 0 bases and J dropped 7 bases, with 13 bases sitting between them. Per germline, CDR1 SGDLS and CDR2 YYNGEE. There are 14 residues in the CDR3. The CDR3 bases are TGTGCCAGCAGCGTAGCTACATGGGGCGGTGGCTACACCTTC. Translating it yields CASSVATWGGGYTF.

This clonotype came up many times. The rearrangement links TRBV9 to TRBJ2-7; D is perhaps TRBD1 or TRBD2 (5 bases each). Germline CDR1 is SGDLS and CDR2 is YYNGEE. V was trimmed by 0 bases and J by 2 bases, leaving 12 bases between them. The CDR3 consists of 15 residues. The CDR3 is CASSVESGDPYEQYF. In DNA, the CDR3 is TGTGCCAGCAGCGTAGAATCTGGGGACCCCTACGAGCAGTACTTC. The full variable domain, with the rest looked up from reference TRBV9 and TRBJ2-7, is DSGVTQTPKHLITATGQRVTLRCSPRSGDLSVYWYQQSLDQGLQFLIQYYNGEERAKGNILERFSAQQFPDLHSELNLSSLELGDSALYFCASSVESGDPYEQYFGPGTRLTVT.

Many counts were recorded for this clonotype. This chain connects TRBV9 to TRBJ1-1; D call uncertain. Germline V gene lookup returns CDR1 SGDLS and CDR2 YYNGEE. This CDR3 spans 15 amino acids. V was pared by 0 bases and J by 4 bases, with 13 bases between. Here the CDR3 reads CASSVDWVGGTEAFF. The DNA for the CDR3 is TGTGCCAGCAGCGTAGATTGGGTGGGAGGCACTGAAGCTTTCTTT.

This clonotype was seen many times. The chain has TRBV9 and TRBJ2-7, with a possible D match to TRBD1 (5 bases). V was cut by 1 base and J by 1 base, with 18 bases left in between. CDR3 size: 17 residues. Germline lookup yields CDR1 SGDLS and CDR2 YYNGEE. In DNA form, the CDR3 reads TGTGCCAGCAGCGTAAGCCCCATCTCAGGGATTTCCTACGAGCAGTACTTC. This sequence encodes CASSVSPISGISYEQYF.